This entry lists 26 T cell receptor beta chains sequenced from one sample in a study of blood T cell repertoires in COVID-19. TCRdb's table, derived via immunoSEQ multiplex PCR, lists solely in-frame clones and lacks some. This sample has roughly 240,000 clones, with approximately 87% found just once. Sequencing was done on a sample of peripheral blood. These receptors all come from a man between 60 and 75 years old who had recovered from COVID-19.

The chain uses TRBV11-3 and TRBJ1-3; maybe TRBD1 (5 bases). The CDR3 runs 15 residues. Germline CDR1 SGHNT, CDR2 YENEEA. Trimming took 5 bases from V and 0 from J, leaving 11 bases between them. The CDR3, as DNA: TGTGCCAGCAGCCGCGGGGGTTCCTCTGGAAACACCATATATTTT. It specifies CASSRGGSSGNTIYF.

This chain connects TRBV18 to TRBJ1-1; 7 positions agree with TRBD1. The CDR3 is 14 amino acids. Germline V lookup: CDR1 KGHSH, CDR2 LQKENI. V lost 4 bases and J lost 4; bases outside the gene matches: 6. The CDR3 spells CASSQDRLATEAFF. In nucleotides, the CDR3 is TGTGCCAGCTCACAGGACAGGCTGGCCACTGAAGCTTTCTTT.

DNA for the CDR3: TGTGCCAGTAGTATTCGACAGGGAAGCTCCTACAATGAGCAGTTCTTC. Protein product: CASSIRQGSSYNEQFF. This chain connects TRBV19 to TRBJ2-1, with 7 bases that match TRBD1. The V and J ends lost 3 bases and 0 bases, in that order; junction bases with no gene match: 5. The CDR3 has 16 amino acids. In germline, CDR1 is LNHDA, CDR2 SQIVND (reference sequence). Supplemented by reference TRBV19 and TRBJ2-1, the full variable domain reads DGGITQSPKYLFRKEGQNVTLSCEQNLNHDAMYWYRQDPGQGLRLIYYSQIVNDFQKGDIAEGYSVSREKKESFPLTVTSAQKNPTAFYLCASSIRQGSSYNEQFFGPGTRLTVL.

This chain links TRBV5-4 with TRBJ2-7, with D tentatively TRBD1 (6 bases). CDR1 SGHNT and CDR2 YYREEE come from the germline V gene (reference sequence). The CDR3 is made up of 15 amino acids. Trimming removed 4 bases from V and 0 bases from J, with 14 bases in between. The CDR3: CASSLPGQDSYEQYF. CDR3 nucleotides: TGTGCCAGCAGCCTGCCGGGACAAGACTCCTACGAGCAGTACTTC.

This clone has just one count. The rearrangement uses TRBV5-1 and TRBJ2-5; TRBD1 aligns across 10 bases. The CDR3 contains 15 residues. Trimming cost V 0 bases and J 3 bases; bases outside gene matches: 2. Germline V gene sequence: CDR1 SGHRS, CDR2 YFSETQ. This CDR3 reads CASSLGTGGKETQYF. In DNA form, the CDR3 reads TGCGCCAGCAGCTTGGGGACAGGGGGGAAAGAGACCCAGTACTTC.

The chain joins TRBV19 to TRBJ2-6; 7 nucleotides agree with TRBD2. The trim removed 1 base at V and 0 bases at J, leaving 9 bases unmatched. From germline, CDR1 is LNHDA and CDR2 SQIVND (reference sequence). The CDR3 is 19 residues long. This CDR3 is CASSIGVGSGLSGANVLTF. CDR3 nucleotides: TGTGCCAGTAGTATAGGGGTAGGTAGCGGGCTCTCTGGGGCCAACGTCCTGACTTTC.

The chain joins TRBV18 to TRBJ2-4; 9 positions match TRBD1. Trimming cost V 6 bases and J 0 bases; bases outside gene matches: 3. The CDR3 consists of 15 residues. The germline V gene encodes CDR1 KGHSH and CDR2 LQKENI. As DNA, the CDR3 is TGTGCCAGCTCGGGACAGGGTCTAGCCAAAAACATTCAGTACTTC. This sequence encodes CASSGQGLAKNIQYF.

As DNA, the CDR3 is TGTGCCAGCAGCAATTCGGACACCGGAAACACCGGGGAGCTGTTTTTT. It specifies CASSNSDTGNTGELFF. V is TRBV7-9 and J is TRBJ2-2; the D gene is possibly TRBD1 (5 bases). There are 16 residues in the CDR3. Germline V CDR1 and CDR2: SEHNR, FQNEAQ (reference sequence). Trimming took 5 bases from V and 2 from J, leaving 15 bases between them. Complete variable domain (other parts from reference TRBV7-9 and TRBJ2-2): DTGVSQNPRHKITKRGQNVTFRCDPISEHNRLYWYRQTLGQGPEFLTYFQNEAQLEKSRLLSDRFSAERPKGSFSTLEIQRTEQGDSAMYLCASSNSDTGNTGELFFGEGSRLTVL.

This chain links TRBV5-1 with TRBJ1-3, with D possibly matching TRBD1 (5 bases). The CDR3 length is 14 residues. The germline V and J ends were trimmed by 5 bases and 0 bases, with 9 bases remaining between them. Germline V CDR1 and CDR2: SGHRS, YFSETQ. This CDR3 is CASRQDSSGNTIYF. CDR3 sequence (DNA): TGCGCCAGCAGACAAGACAGCTCTGGAAACACCATATATTTT.

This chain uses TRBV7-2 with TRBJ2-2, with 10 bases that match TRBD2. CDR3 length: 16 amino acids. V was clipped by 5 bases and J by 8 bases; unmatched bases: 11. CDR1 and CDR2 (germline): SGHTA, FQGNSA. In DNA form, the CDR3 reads TGTGCCAGCAGCCCCCGCTTAGCGGGAGGACTGGGGGAGCTGTTTTTT. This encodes CASSPRLAGGLGELFF.

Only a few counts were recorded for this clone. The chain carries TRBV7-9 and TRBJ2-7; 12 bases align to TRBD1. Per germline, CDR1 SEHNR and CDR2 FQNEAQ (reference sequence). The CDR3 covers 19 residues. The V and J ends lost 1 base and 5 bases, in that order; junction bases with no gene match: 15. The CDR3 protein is CASSLGGRDRGRFENEQYF. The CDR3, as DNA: TGTGCCAGCAGCTTAGGAGGTCGGGACAGGGGGCGATTTGAAAACGAGCAGTACTTC.

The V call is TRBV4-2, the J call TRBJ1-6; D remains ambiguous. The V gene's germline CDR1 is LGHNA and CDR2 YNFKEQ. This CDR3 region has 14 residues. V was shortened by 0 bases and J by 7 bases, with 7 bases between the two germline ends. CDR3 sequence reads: CASSQDERNSPLHF. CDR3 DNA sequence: TGTGCCAGCAGCCAAGATGAGAGGAATTCACCCCTCCACTTT.

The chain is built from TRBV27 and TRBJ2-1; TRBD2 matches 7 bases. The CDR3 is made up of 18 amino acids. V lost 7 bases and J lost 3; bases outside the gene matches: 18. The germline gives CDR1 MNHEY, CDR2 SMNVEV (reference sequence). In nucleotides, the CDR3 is TGTGCCAGCACCCCGGTGGGGCTCGAGCGGGGTAACTACAATGAGCAGTTCTTC. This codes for CASTPVGLERGNYNEQFF.

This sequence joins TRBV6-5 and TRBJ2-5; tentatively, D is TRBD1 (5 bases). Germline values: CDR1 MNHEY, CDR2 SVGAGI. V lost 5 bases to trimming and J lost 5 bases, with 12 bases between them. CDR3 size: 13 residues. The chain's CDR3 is CASSPTVGETQYF. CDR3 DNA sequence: TGTGCCAGCAGTCCGACAGTGGGGGAGACCCAGTACTTC.

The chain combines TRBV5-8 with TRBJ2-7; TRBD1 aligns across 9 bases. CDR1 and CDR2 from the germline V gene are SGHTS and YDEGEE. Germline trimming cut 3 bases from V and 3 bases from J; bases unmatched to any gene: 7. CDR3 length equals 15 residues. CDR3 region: CASSSTGTGYYEQYF. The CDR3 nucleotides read TGTGCCAGCAGCTCAACCGGGACAGGGTACTACGAGCAGTACTTC.

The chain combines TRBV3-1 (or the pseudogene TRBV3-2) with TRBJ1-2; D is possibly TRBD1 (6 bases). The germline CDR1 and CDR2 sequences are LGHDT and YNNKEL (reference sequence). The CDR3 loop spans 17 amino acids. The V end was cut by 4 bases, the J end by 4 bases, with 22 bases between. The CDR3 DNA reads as TGTGCCAGCAGCCCCATCCATATGGGGGCCTCTGTCTATGGCTACACCTTC. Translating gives CASSPIHMGASVYGYTF.

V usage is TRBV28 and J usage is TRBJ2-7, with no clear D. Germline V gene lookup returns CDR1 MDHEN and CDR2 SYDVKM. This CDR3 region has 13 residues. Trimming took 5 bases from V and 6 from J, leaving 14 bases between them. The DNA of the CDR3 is TGTGCCAGCAGTCTCCTCAACCGCGTCGAGCAGTACTTC. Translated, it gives CASSLLNRVEQYF.

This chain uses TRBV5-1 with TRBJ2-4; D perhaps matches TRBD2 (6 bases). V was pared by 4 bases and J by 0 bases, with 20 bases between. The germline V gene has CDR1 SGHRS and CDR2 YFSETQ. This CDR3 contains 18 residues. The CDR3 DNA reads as TGCGCCAGCAGCGCGGGGTCCCTCGGGGAAGTAGCCAAAAACATTCAGTACTTC. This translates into CASSAGSLGEVAKNIQYF.

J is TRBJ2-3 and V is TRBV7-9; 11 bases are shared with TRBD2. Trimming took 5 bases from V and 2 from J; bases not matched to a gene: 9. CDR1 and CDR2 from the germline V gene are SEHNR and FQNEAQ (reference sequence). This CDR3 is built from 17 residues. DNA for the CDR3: TGTGCCAGCAGCAAACCCATAGCGGGAGGGCCCACAGATACGCAGTATTTT. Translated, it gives CASSKPIAGGPTDTQYF.

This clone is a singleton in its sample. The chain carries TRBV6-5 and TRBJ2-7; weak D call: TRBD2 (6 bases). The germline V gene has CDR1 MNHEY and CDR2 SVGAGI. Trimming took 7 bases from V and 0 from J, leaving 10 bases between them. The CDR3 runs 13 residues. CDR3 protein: CASMSTSSYEQYF. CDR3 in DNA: TGTGCCAGCATGTCGACTAGCTCCTACGAGCAGTACTTC.

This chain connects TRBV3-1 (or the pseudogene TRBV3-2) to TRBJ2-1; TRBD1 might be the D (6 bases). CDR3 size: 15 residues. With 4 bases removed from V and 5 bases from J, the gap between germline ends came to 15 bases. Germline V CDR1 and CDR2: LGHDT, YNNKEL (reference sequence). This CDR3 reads CASSRDTFGDNEQFF. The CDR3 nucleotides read TGTGCCAGCAGCCGGGACACATTCGGGGACAATGAGCAGTTCTTC.

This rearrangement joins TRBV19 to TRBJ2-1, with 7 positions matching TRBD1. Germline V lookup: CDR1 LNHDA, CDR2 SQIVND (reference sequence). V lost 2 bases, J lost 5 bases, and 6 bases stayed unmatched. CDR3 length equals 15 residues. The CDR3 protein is CASSIWQGVNNEQFF. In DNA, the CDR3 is TGTGCCAGTAGTATATGGCAGGGGGTAAACAATGAGCAGTTCTTC.

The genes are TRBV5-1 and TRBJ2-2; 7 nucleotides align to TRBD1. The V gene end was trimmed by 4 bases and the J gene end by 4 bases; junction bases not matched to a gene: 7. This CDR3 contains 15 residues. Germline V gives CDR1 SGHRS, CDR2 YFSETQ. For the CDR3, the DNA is TGCGCCAGCAGCCCCGGGACAGTATTCACCGGGGAGCTGTTTTTT. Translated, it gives CASSPGTVFTGELFF.

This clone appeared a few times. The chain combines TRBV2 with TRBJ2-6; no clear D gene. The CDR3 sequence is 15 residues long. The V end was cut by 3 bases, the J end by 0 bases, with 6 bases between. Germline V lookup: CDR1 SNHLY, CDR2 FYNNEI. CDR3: CASSDWSSGANVLTF. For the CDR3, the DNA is TGTGCCAGCAGTGATTGGAGCTCTGGGGCCAACGTCCTGACTTTC.

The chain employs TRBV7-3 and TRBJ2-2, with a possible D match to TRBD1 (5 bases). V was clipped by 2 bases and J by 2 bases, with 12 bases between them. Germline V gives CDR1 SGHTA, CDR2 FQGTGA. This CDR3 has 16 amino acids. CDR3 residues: CASSLEGAVNTGELFF. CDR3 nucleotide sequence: TGTGCCAGCAGCTTAGAAGGGGCAGTCAACACCGGGGAGCTGTTTTTT.

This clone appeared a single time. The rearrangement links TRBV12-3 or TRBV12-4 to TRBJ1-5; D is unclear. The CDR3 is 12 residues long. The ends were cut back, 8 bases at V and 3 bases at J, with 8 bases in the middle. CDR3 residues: CASSVANQPQHF. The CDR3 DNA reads TGTGCCAGCTCTGTAGCCAATCAGCCCCAGCATTTT.